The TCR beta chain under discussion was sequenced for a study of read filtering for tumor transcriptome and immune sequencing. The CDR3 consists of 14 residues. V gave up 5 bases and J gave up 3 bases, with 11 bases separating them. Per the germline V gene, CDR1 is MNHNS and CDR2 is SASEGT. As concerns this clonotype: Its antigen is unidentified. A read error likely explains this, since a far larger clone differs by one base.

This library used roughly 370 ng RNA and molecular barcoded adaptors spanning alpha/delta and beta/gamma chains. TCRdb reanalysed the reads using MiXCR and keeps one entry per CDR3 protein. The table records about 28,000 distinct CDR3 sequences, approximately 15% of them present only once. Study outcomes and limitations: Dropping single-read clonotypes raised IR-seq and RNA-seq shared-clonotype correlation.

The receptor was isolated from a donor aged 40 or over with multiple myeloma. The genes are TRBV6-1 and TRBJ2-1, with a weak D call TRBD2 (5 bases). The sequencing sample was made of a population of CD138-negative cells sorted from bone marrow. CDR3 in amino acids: CASSYFGLYNEQFF. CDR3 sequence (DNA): TGTGCCAGCAGTTACTTCGGACTCTACAATGAGCAGTTCTTC.